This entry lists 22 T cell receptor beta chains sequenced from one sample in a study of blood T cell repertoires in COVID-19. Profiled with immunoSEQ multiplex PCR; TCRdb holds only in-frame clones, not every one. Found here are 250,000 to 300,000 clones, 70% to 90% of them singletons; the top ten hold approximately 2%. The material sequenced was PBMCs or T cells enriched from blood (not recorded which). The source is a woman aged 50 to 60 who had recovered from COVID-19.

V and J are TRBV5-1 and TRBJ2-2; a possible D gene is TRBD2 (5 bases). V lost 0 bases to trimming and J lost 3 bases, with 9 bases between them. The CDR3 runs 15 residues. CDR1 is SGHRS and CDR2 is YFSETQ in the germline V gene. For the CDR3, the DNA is TGCGCCAGCAGCTTGGTCAGGCGGGACACCGGGGAGCTGTTTTTT. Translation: CASSLVRRDTGELFF.

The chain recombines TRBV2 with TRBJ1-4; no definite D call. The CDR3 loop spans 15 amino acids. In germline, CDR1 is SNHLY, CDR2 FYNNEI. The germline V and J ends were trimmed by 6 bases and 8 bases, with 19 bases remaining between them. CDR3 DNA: TGTGCCAGCAGGGGGAGGGCCGGCAGGAGCGAAAAACTGTTTTTT. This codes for CASRGRAGRSEKLFF. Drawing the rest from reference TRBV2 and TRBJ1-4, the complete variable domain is EPEVTQTPSHQVTQMGQEVILRCVPISNHLYFYWYRQILGQKVEFLVSFYNNEISEKSEIFDDQFSVERPDGSNFTLKIRSTKLEDSAMYFCASRGRAGRSEKLFFGSGTQLSVL.

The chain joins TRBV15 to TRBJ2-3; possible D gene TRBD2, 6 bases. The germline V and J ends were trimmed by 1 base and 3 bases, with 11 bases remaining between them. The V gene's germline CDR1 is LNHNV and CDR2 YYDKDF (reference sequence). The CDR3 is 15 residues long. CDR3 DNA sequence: TGTGCCACCAGCAGAGGTAGCGGAGTAACAGATACGCAGTATTTT. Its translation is CATSRGSGVTDTQYF.

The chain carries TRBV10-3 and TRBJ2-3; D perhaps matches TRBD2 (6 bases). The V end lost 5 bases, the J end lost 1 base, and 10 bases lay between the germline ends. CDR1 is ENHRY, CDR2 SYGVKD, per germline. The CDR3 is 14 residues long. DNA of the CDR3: TGTGCCATCAGTCCCAGCGGGCGCACAGATACGCAGTATTTT. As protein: CAISPSGRTDTQYF.

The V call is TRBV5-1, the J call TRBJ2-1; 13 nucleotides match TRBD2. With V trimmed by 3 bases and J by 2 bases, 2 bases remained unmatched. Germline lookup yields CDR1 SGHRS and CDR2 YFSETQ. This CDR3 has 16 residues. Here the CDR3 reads CASSWGLAGTYNEQFF. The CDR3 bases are TGCGCCAGCAGCTGGGGACTAGCGGGAACCTACAATGAGCAGTTCTTC.

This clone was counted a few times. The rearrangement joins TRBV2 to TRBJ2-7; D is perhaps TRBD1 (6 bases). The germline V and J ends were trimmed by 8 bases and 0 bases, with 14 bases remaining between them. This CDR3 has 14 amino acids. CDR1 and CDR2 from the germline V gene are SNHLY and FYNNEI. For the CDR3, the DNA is TGTGCCAGCGGCAGGGGCAGAAGCTCCTACGAGCAGTACTTC. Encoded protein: CASGRGRSSYEQYF.

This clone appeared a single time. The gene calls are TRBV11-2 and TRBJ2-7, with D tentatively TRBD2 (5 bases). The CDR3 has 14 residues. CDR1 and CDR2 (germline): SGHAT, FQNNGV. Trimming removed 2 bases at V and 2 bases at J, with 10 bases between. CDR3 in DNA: TGTGCCAGCAGCTTAACTAGTTCAGCCTACGAGCAGTACTTC. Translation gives CASSLTSSAYEQYF.

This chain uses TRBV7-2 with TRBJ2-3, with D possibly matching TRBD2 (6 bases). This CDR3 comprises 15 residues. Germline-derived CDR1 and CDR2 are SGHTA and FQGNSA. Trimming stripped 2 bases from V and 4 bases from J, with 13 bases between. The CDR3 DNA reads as TGTGCCAGCAGCTTACGGGGGATGGGGCCAGATACGCAGTATTTT. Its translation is CASSLRGMGPDTQYF.

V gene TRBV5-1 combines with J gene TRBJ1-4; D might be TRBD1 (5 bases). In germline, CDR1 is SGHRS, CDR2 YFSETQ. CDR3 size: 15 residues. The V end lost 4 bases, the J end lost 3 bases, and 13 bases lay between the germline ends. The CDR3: CASSLLGGPNEKLFF. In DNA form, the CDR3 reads TGCGCCAGCAGCCTCTTGGGGGGACCTAATGAAAAACTGTTTTTT.

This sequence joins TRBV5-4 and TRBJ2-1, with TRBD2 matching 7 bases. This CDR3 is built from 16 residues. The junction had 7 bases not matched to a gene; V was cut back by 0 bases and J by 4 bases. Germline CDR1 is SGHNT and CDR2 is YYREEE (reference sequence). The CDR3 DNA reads TGTGCCAGCAGCTTGGGTGTAGCGGGCCGTTACAATGAGCAGTTCTTC. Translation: CASSLGVAGRYNEQFF.

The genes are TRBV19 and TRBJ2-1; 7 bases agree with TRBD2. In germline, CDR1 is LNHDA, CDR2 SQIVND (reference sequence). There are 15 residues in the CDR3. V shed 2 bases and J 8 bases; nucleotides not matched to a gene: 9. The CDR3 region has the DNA TGTGCCAGTAGTATATCCCGCGGGAGAGGGGATGAGCAGTTCTTC. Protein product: CASSISRGRGDEQFF. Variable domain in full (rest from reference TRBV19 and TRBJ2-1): DGGITQSPKYLFRKEGQNVTLSCEQNLNHDAMYWYRQDPGQGLRLIYYSQIVNDFQKGDIAEGYSVSREKKESFPLTVTSAQKNPTAFYLCASSISRGRGDEQFFGPGTRLTVL.

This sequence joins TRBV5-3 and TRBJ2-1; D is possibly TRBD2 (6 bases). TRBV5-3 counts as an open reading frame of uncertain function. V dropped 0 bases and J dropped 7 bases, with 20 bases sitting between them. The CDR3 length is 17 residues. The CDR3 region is CARSLASTAGADNEQFF. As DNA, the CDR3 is TGTGCCAGAAGCTTGGCCTCAACAGCGGGCGCCGATAATGAGCAGTTCTTC.

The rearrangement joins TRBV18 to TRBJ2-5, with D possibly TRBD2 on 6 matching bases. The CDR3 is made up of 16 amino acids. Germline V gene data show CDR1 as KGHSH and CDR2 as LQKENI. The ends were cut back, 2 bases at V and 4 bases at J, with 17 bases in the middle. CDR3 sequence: CASSPLRGRDGETQYF. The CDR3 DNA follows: TGTGCCAGCTCACCATTGAGAGGGCGGGATGGAGAGACCCAGTACTTC.

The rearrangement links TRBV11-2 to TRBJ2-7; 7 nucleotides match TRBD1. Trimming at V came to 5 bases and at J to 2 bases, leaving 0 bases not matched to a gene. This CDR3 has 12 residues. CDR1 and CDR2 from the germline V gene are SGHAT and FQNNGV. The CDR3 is CASSTGAYEQYF. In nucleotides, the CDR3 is TGTGCCAGCAGCACAGGGGCCTACGAGCAGTACTTC.

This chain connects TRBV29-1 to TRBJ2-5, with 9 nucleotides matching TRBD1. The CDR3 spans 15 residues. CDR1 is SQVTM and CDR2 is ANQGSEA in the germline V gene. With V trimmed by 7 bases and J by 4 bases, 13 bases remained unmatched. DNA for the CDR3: TGCAGCGGCCAACCCGGGACAGGGTTCGGAGAGACCCAGTACTTC. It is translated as CSGQPGTGFGETQYF.

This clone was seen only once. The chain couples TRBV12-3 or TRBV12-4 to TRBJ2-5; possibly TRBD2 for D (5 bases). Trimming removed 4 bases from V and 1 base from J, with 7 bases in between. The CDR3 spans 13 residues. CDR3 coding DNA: TGTGCCAGCAGTTACCGGGGCCAAGAGACCCAGTACTTC. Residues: CASSYRGQETQYF.

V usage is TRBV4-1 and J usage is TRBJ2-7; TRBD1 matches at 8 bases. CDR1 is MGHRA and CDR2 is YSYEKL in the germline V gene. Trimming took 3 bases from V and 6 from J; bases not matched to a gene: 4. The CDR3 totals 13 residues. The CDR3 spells CASSQDRVGEQYF. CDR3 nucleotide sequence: TGCGCCAGCAGCCAGGACAGGGTAGGCGAGCAGTACTTC.

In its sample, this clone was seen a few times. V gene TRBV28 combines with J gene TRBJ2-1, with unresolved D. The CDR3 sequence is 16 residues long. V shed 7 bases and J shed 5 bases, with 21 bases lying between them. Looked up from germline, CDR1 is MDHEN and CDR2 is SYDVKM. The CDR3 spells CASTRDKAIPHNEQFF. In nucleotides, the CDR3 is TGTGCCAGCACCCGTGACAAGGCCATTCCCCACAATGAGCAGTTCTTC.

The CDR3 protein is CASSLGTRDRFRDEQYF. CDR3 bases: TGTGCCAGCAGTTTAGGTACCCGGGACAGATTTAGGGACGAGCAGTACTTC. The chain recombines TRBV28 with TRBJ2-7; 7 bases align to TRBD1. The trim removed 2 bases at V and 5 bases at J, leaving 15 bases unmatched. This CDR3 is built from 17 residues. Germline V gene lookup returns CDR1 MDHEN and CDR2 SYDVKM.

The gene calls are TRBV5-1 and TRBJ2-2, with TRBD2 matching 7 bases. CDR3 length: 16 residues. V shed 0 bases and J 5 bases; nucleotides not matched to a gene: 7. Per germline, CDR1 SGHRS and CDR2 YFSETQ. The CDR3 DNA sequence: TGCGCCAGCAGCTTGGTGGCGGGAGATAGGACCGGGGAGCTGTTTTTT. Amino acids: CASSLVAGDRTGELFF. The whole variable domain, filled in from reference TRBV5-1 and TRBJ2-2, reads KAGVTQTPRYLIKTRGQQVTLSCSPISGHRSVSWYQQTPGQGLQFLFEYFSETQRNKGNFPGRFSGRQFSNSRSEMNVSTLELGDSALYLCASSLVAGDRTGELFFGEGSRLTVL.

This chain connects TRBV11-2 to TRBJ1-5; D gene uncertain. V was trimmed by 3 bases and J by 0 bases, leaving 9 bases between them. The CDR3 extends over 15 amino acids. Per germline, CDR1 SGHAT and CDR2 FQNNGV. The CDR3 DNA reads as TGTGCCAGCAGCTTGAGAGGAGGTAGCAATCAGCCCCAGCATTTT. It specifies CASSLRGGSNQPQHF.

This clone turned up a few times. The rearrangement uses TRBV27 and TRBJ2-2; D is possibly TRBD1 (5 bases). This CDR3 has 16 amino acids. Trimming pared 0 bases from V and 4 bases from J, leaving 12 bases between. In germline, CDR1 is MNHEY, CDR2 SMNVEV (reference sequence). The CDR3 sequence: CASSLSDNLGTGELFF. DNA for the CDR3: TGTGCCAGCAGTTTATCGGACAATCTGGGCACCGGGGAGCTGTTTTTT.